The clone carrying this TCR beta chain was recorded only once. Source study methods: From reference gene primer amplification, estimates of nucleated cell counts were derived. Assay: immunoSEQ multiplex PCR; the TCRdb copy retains only in-frame clones and omits some. V and J calls and clone size follow that table, whereas D and trimming were derived from the DNA. This table holds more than 110,000 clones, around nine tenths found once. These data are taken from a study of blood T cell repertoires in COVID-19. The wider study: Samples taken during acute and convalescent COVID-19 were collected in the United States, Italy and Spain. T cells, B-cell-depleted T cells, or PBMCs supplied cDNA or gDNA.

Germline V gives CDR1 LNHDA, CDR2 SQIVND (reference sequence). The CDR3 runs 18 residues. V lost 7 bases, J lost 0 bases, and 9 bases stayed unmatched. The sequencing sample was made of peripheral blood. The TCR was taken from a woman aged 40 to 49 with acute or convalescent COVID-19. The chain recombines TRBV19 with TRBJ2-1; the match to TRBD2 covers 13 bases. The CDR3 region has the DNA TGTGCCAGTACCCAACGACTAGCGGGAGGATTCTCCTACAATGAGCAGTTCTTC. Its translation is CASTQRLAGGFSYNEQFF.